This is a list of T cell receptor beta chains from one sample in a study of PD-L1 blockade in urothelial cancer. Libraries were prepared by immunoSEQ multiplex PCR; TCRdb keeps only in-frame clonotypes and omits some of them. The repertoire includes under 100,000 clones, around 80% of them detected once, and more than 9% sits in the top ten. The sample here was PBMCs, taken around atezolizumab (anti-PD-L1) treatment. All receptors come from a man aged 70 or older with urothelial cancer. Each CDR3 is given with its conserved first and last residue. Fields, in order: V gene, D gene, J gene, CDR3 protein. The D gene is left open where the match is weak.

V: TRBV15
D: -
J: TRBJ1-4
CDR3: CATTTIAGTNEKLFF

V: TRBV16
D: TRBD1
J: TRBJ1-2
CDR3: CASSQPGTAYGYTF

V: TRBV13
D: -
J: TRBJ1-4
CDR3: CASSRATGGSEKLFF

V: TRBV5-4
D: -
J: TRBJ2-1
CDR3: CASSLTSSSYNEQFF

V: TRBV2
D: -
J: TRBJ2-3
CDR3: CASSLSGGIWTDTQYF

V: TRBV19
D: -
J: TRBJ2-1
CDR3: CASRRTGSYNEQFF

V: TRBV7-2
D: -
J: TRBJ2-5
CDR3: CASSLGLDYGETQYF

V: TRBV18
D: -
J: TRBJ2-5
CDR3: CASSRDFQETQYF

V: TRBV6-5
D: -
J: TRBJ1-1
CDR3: CASSYPQGTGTEAFF

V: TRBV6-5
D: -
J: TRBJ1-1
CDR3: CASSGQGEAFF

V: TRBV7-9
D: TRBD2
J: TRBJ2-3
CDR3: CASSPGALAGGPDTQYF

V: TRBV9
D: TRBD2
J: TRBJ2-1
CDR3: CASSTGTSGHNEQFF

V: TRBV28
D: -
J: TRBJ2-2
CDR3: CASSFYSGRGATGELFF